The 30 T cell receptor beta chains given below trace back to one sample, sequenced in a study of T cells in Graves' hyperthyroidism and ophthalmopathy. Amplification yielded TCR beta CDR3 regions, with RNA transcripts as the source. The HTBI primer set served for first-round RT-PCR of the TCR CDR3. Via MiXCR, TCRdb re-called the multiplex PCR reads, giving one row per CDR3 protein. This sample yields about 210,000 distinct CDR3 sequences, of which about 18% are seen a single time; roughly 44% belongs to the top ten. Sequenced material: blood. All receptors come from a man aged 40-49 years with Graves' hyperthyroidism.

This chain connects TRBV6-1 to TRBJ2-6, with TRBD1 matching over 7 bases. The trim removed 5 bases at V and 1 base at J, leaving 14 bases unmatched. From germline, CDR1 is MNHNS and CDR2 SASEGT. CDR3 size: 19 residues. The CDR3 is CASSSPPGQRVSGANVLTF. CDR3 sequence (DNA): TGTGCCAGCAGTTCCCCACCGGGACAGAGAGTTTCTGGGGCCAACGTCCTGACTTTC.

This clonotype was recorded at least ten times. The V and J genes are TRBV28 and TRBJ2-1; 8 positions agree with TRBD2. Germline loops: CDR1 MDHEN, CDR2 SYDVKM. The CDR3 totals 15 residues. V shed 3 bases and J 5 bases; nucleotides not matched to a gene: 6. The CDR3 sequence: CASSLWAGGNNEQFF. In nucleotides, the CDR3 is TGTGCCAGCAGTTTGTGGGCGGGGGGCAACAATGAGCAGTTCTTC. The full variable domain, its missing parts supplied by reference TRBV28 and TRBJ2-1, is DVKVTQSSRYLVKRTGEKVFLECVQDMDHENMFWYRQDPGLGLRLIYFSYDVKMKEKGDIPEGYSVSREKKERFSLILESASTNQTSMYLCASSLWAGGNNEQFFGPGTRLTVL.

The chain carries TRBV5-6 and TRBJ1-1; unclear D gene. This CDR3 region has 11 residues. The V gene's germline CDR1 is SGHDT and CDR2 YYEEEE. Trimming removed 3 bases from V and 11 bases from J, with 11 bases in between. CDR3: CASSSPSGAFF. In nucleotides, the CDR3 is TGTGCCAGCAGCTCACCGTCCGGGGCTTTCTTT.

At least ten counts were recorded for this clonotype. The chain has TRBV28 and TRBJ1-3, with unresolved D. The CDR3 is 17 amino acids. Germline-derived CDR1 and CDR2 are MDHEN and SYDVKM. Trimming pared 5 bases from V and 1 base from J, leaving 18 bases between. The CDR3 coding sequence is TGTGCCAGCAGTACCCTTCGGAAGTCGAAGTCTGGAAACACCATATATTTT. Residues: CASSTLRKSKSGNTIYF.

This clonotype was detected ten times or more. This chain links TRBV2 with TRBJ2-3; D is unresolved. This CDR3 comprises 13 residues. CDR1 and CDR2 (germline): SNHLY, FYNNEI. Trimming cost V 5 bases and J 6 bases, with 12 bases left between them. CDR3 residues: CASSFERLDTQYF. DNA for the CDR3: TGTGCCAGCAGTTTTGAACGCCTGGATACGCAGTATTTT.

The table lists this clonotype with a few counts. No conserved phenylalanine or tryptophan ends this CDR3, so it is likely a read error. The chain joins TRBV5-5 to TRBJ2-7; 9 bases line up with TRBD1. Germline V lookup: CDR1 SGHKS, CDR2 YYEKEE (reference sequence). The length of the CDR3 is 15 residues. Trimming at V came to 1 base and at J to 4 bases, leaving 6 bases not matched to a gene. The CDR3 sequence: CASSLYGDRAYEQYL. CDR3 coding DNA: TGTGCCAGCAGCTTGTATGGGGACAGGGCTTACGAGCAGTACCTC.

At least ten counts were recorded for this clonotype. The J gene is TRBJ1-1, the V gene TRBV5-1; D ambiguous. CDR3 length equals 14 residues. The V end was cut by 0 bases, the J end by 0 bases, with 6 bases between. Germline V lookup: CDR1 SGHRS, CDR2 YFSETQ. The CDR3: CASSLERLNTEAFF. CDR3 nucleotides: TGCGCCAGCAGCTTGGAAAGGCTGAACACTGAAGCTTTCTTT.

As concerns this clonotype: This may arise from a read error, as a much more abundant clone is one base away. The genes are TRBV19 and TRBJ2-3; 7 nucleotides match TRBD1. With 5 bases clipped from V and 1 base from J, the junction kept 6 bases outside the gene matches. This CDR3 is built from 15 residues. CDR1 is LNHDA and CDR2 is SQIVND in the germline V gene (reference sequence). The CDR3 DNA follows: TGTGCCAGTAGTGGAAGGGACAGACGCACAGATACGCAGTATTTT. Translated, it gives CASSGRDRRTDTQYF.

The chain has TRBV20-1 and TRBJ2-5; D is undetermined. The CDR3 loop spans 12 amino acids. Germline V lookup: CDR1 DFQATT, CDR2 SNEGSKA (reference sequence). Trimming removed 5 bases from V and 5 bases from J, with 12 bases in between. The CDR3 region is CSARQRSETQYF. The CDR3, as DNA: TGCAGTGCTCGGCAGAGGAGTGAGACCCAGTACTTC.

This clonotype was counted many times. The chain couples TRBV7-2 to TRBJ1-5; 8 bases fit TRBD1. The CDR3 is made up of 15 amino acids. Trimming cost V 5 bases and J 5 bases; bases outside gene matches: 8. Per germline, CDR1 SGHTA and CDR2 FQGNSA. The DNA for the CDR3 is TGTGCCAGCAGCAGACCGGGACAGGTTGATCAGCCCCAGCATTTT. Residues: CASSRPGQVDQPQHF.

V gene TRBV19 combines with J gene TRBJ2-1, with D possibly being TRBD2 (8 bases). The germline V gene encodes CDR1 LNHDA and CDR2 SQIVND (reference sequence). The CDR3 runs 15 residues. V was shortened by 7 bases and J by 10 bases, with 23 bases between the two germline ends. The CDR3 nucleotides are TGTGCCAGTAAAGGGGGCGGGGGGACCTCCAGGGAGCAGTTCTTC. This encodes CASKGGGGTSREQFF.

The table lists this clonotype with many counts. The chain has TRBV18 and TRBJ2-1; possibly TRBD2 for D (5 bases). The CDR3 extends over 11 amino acids. Germline CDR1 reads KGHSH; CDR2 reads LQKENI. V dropped 7 bases and J dropped 10 bases, with 11 bases sitting between them. The CDR3 region has the DNA TGTGCCAGCTATAGCGTAGGGGAGCAGTTCTTC. Amino acid sequence: CASYSVGEQFF.

In its sample, this clonotype was seen many times. The CDR3 DNA is TGTGCCAGCAGAGGAGGGGCGGGGGCTGAGGGGAATGAGCAGTTCTTC. This sequence encodes CASRGGAGAEGNEQFF. The rearrangement links TRBV11-2 to TRBJ2-1; a possible D gene is TRBD2 (7 bases). Germline CDR1 reads SGHAT; CDR2 reads FQNNGV. This CDR3 is built from 16 residues. V lost 6 bases, J lost 7 bases, and 22 bases lay in between.

This chain links TRBV3-1 with TRBJ2-5, with 14 bases lining up with TRBD2. This CDR3 spans 17 amino acids. V lost 0 bases, J lost 4 bases, and 4 bases stayed unmatched. In germline, CDR1 is LGHDT, CDR2 YNNKEL (reference sequence). CDR3 bases: TGTGCCAGCAGCCAAGACAGACTAGCGGGGGGGCGAGAGACCCAGTACTTC. Translation: CASSQDRLAGGRETQYF.

This clonotype showed up many times. The rearrangement links TRBV20-1 to TRBJ1-1; no clear D gene. The CDR3 has 11 amino acids. Germline CDR1 DFQATT, CDR2 SNEGSKA (reference sequence). CDR3 sequence reads: CRCAGNTEAFF. For the CDR3, the DNA is TGCAGATGCGCGGGGAACACTGAAGCTTTCTTT.

The table lists this clonotype with a few counts. The V gene is TRBV5-6, the J gene TRBJ2-7; D remains ambiguous. V was shortened by 1 base and J by 0 bases, with 5 bases between the two germline ends. The CDR3 is made up of 13 amino acids. The V gene's germline CDR1 is SGHDT and CDR2 YYEEEE. Here the CDR3 DNA reads TGTGCCAGCAGCTTGCAGAGCTCCTACGAGCAGTACTTC. Amino acid sequence: CASSLQSSYEQYF. The full variable domain, rest sourced from reference TRBV5-6 and TRBJ2-7, is DAGVTQSPTHLIKTRGQQVTLRCSPKSGHDTVSWYQQALGQGPQFIFQYYEEEERQRGNFPDRFSGHQFPNYSSELNVNALLLGDSALYLCASSLQSSYEQYFGPGTRLTVT.

The rearrangement links TRBV19 to TRBJ2-2; D is unclear. V dropped 3 bases and J dropped 9 bases, with 11 bases sitting between them. The CDR3 is 13 amino acids. Germline V lookup: CDR1 LNHDA, CDR2 SQIVND (reference sequence). CDR3 sequence: CASSIGRVRELFF. CDR3 DNA: TGTGCCAGTAGTATCGGAAGGGTTCGGGAGCTGTTTTTT.

This clonotype has ten or more counts. This chain links TRBV28 with TRBJ2-5, with D perhaps TRBD2 (5 bases). CDR1 and CDR2 (germline): MDHEN, SYDVKM. The V end lost 2 bases, the J end lost 5 bases, and 6 bases lay between the germline ends. The CDR3 has 12 residues. CDR3 bases: TGTGCCAGCAGTTTACCGGGGGAGACCCAGTACTTC. It is translated as CASSLPGETQYF. Filled out from reference TRBV28 and TRBJ2-5, the complete variable domain reads DVKVTQSSRYLVKRTGEKVFLECVQDMDHENMFWYRQDPGLGLRLIYFSYDVKMKEKGDIPEGYSVSREKKERFSLILESASTNQTSMYLCASSLPGETQYFGPGTRLLVL.

In this sample, this clonotype turned up many times. Germline and junction disagree at one end, which may indicate a read error. The gene calls are TRBV2 and TRBJ1-2, with 10 bases lining up with TRBD1. The CDR3 sequence is 13 residues long. Germline V lookup: CDR1 SNHLY, CDR2 FYNNEI. The CDR3 bases are TGTGCCAGCAGTTCGGACAGGGGGTATGCCTACACCTTC. Translating gives CASSSDRGYAYTF.

This clonotype was detected many times. This chain connects TRBV20-1 to TRBJ2-7; 11 bases are shared with TRBD1. Germline loops: CDR1 DFQATT, CDR2 SNEGSKA (reference sequence). CDR3 length equals 15 residues. V shed 0 bases, J shed 4 bases, and the junction held 5 bases outside the gene matches. CDR3 residues: CSARDAGQGEYEQYF. For the CDR3, the DNA is TGCAGTGCTAGAGACGCGGGACAGGGGGAGTACGAGCAGTACTTC.

This clonotype was seen repeatedly, ten times or more. The rearrangement uses TRBV28 and TRBJ2-3; D is undetermined. Between the trimmed V and J ends, which lost 6 bases and 2 bases, there was a span of 3 bases. The CDR3 is 11 amino acids. CDR1 is MDHEN, CDR2 SYDVKM, per germline. In DNA form, the CDR3 reads TGTGCCAGCAGGTTCACAGATACGCAGTATTTT. Translating gives CASRFTDTQYF.

This clonotype was detected many times. The J gene is TRBJ1-5, the V gene TRBV20-1, with 8 bases identical to TRBD1. CDR1 and CDR2 from the germline V gene are DFQATT and SNEGSKA (reference sequence). V lost 6 bases and J lost 3; bases outside the gene matches: 4. The CDR3 contains 13 residues. DNA for the CDR3: TGCAGTGCGCGGACAGGGAACAATCAGCCCCAGCATTTT. Translation gives CSARTGNNQPQHF.

On this clonotype itself: This could be a read error, since a much larger clone is one nucleotide away. The CDR3 loop is CASSLEGVVEKLFF. The CDR3 DNA reads as TGTGCCAGCAGTTTAGAAGGGGTGGTTGAAAAACTGTTTTTT. The chain couples TRBV12-3 or TRBV12-4 to TRBJ1-4; the D gene is possibly TRBD1 (5 bases). V was pared by 1 base and J by 7 bases, with 10 bases between. This CDR3 is 14 amino acids long.

This clonotype has a handful of counts. The CDR3 coding sequence is TGTGCCATCAGCGTAGAAAACAGGGGCTCCTACAATGAGCAGTTCTTC. This codes for CAISVENRGSYNEQFF. This chain connects TRBV10-3 to TRBJ2-1; 7 nucleotides agree with TRBD1. The CDR3 covers 16 residues. Trimming cost V 6 bases and J 0 bases; bases outside gene matches: 8. Per the germline V gene, CDR1 is ENHRY and CDR2 is SYGVKD.

The rearrangement joins TRBV7-3 to TRBJ2-3, with D possibly matching TRBD2 (6 bases). Per germline, CDR1 SGHTA and CDR2 FQGTGA. This CDR3 is built from 15 residues. Trimming took off 6 bases at V and 0 bases at J, with 13 bases between the two ends. In DNA, the CDR3 is TGTGCCAGCAGTCCTCGGGCGGGGAGCACAGATACGCAGTATTTT. The encoded protein is CASSPRAGSTDTQYF.

A word on this clonotype: A single base separates this from a much larger clone, so it may be a read error. This chain uses TRBV28 with TRBJ1-2; tentatively, D is TRBD1 (5 bases). The V end lost 5 bases, the J end lost 10 bases, and 23 bases lay between the germline ends. CDR3 length: 15 residues. Germline V lookup: CDR1 MDHEN, CDR2 SYDVKM. The CDR3 DNA follows: TGTGCCAGCAGTCCTAAGGGACGCCCCAATATTGTCTACACCTTC. Amino acid sequence: CASSPKGRPNIVYTF.

This clonotype was seen at least ten times. The chain has TRBV7-9 and TRBJ2-1; D might be TRBD2 (6 bases). Germline CDR1 is SEHNR and CDR2 is FQNEAQ (reference sequence). V shed 5 bases and J shed 1 base, with 15 bases lying between them. The length of the CDR3 is 16 residues. The CDR3 protein is CASSPKTGESYNEQFF. For the CDR3, the DNA is TGTGCCAGCAGCCCCAAGACGGGGGAATCCTACAATGAGCAGTTCTTC.

The chain recombines TRBV5-6 with TRBJ2-7; D is possibly TRBD2 (5 bases). Germline V lookup: CDR1 SGHDT, CDR2 YYEEEE. Between the trimmed V and J ends, which lost 0 bases and 6 bases, there was a span of 10 bases. The CDR3 extends over 13 amino acids. CDR3 region: CASSLVYSAEQYF. The DNA for the CDR3 is TGTGCCAGCAGCTTGGTTTATAGCGCCGAGCAGTACTTC. The variable domain in full, with the rest retrieved from reference TRBV5-6 and TRBJ2-7, is DAGVTQSPTHLIKTRGQQVTLRCSPKSGHDTVSWYQQALGQGPQFIFQYYEEEERQRGNFPDRFSGHQFPNYSSELNVNALLLGDSALYLCASSLVYSAEQYFGPGTRLTVT.

The table lists this clonotype with many counts. This chain uses TRBV20-1 with TRBJ2-3; 7 bases are a match to TRBD1. CDR1 and CDR2 from the germline V gene are DFQATT and SNEGSKA (reference sequence). V was pared by 4 bases and J by 5 bases, with 3 bases of the junction left unmatched. The CDR3 has 12 residues. For the CDR3, the DNA is TGCAGTGCTAAAGGGGGCGGAGATACGCAGTATTTT. It yields the protein CSAKGGGDTQYF.

Comments on this clonotype: This may stem from a read error, because a much larger clone lies one nucleotide away. The CDR3 bases are TGTGCCAGCAGTCCCCATCAGGGGGCTGATGGCTACACCTTC. This translates into CASSPHQGADGYTF. The chain joins TRBV28 to TRBJ1-2; 8 bases are a match to TRBD1. Trimming at V came to 5 bases and at J to 6 bases, leaving 8 bases not matched to a gene. CDR3 length: 14 residues. Germline V CDR1 and CDR2: MDHEN, SYDVKM.